In this sample, the clone carrying this T cell receptor beta chain turned up many times. Its antigen is as yet unknown. TCR beta CDR3 regions were amplified from RNA transcripts. The HTBI primer set served for first-round RT-PCR of the TCR CDR3. TCRdb reprocessed the multiplex PCR reads via MiXCR and lists one record per CDR3 protein. The sample has hundreds of thousands of distinct CDR3 sequences, about 35% seen once; the top ten hold roughly 30%. Absent ophthalmopathy progression within 18 months defined stable Graves' hyperthyroidism. The germline V and J ends were trimmed by 1 base and 9 bases, with 10 bases remaining between them. The CDR3 consists of 14 residues. CDR1 and CDR2 (germline): LGHNA, YSLEER. This specimen comes from a study of T cells in Graves' hyperthyroidism and ophthalmopathy. Broader study findings: Most clonotypes that expanded in the thyroid above 0.001 also showed up in blood.

The sample consisted of blood. The clonotype originates from a middle-aged woman with Graves' hyperthyroidism. This chain uses TRBV4-3 with TRBJ1-6; maybe TRBD1 (5 bases). CDR3 nucleotides: TGCGCCAGCAGCCAAGTGGACACATTTTCACCCCTCCACTTT. This encodes CASSQVDTFSPLHF.